This entry describes one T cell receptor (beta chain). TCRdb redid the calling of the 5' RACE reads with MiXCR, one entry per CDR3 protein. The sample contains tens of thousands of distinct CDR3 sequences, roughly 5.9% of which appear only once. The CDR3 sequence is 14 residues long. V was pared by 4 bases and J by 6 bases, with 5 bases of the junction left unmatched. Per the germline V gene, CDR1 is SGHDN and CDR2 is FVKESK. This sample is drawn from a study of early T cells in non-severe SARS-CoV-2 infection. V is TRBV14 and J is TRBJ2-7; 11 positions agree with TRBD2. The sequencing input was whole blood. This TCR was recovered from an adult who was a healthcare worker with PCR-confirmed SARS-CoV-2 infection or an uninfected control (not recorded which). The CDR3 reads CASSPAGTSGEQYF. The DNA of the CDR3 is TGTGCCAGCAGCCCCGCCGGGACTAGCGGCGAGCAGTACTTC. The entire variable domain, with the rest obtained from reference TRBV14 and TRBJ2-7, is as follows: EAGVTQFPSHSVIEKGQTVTLRCDPISGHDNLYWYRRVMGKEIKFLLHFVKESKQDESGMPNNRFLAERTGGTYSTLKVQPAELEDSGVYFCASSPAGTSGEQYFGPGTRLTVT.